Listed below are T cell receptor beta chains from one sample, sequenced in a study of molecular identifiers for immune sequencing clone quantification. Each CDR3 protein gets one entry after TCRdb re-called the PCR reads with MiXCR. The sample shows about 320,000 distinct CDR3 sequences, roughly 23% of them seen only once. Sequenced material: naive CD8+ T cells from blood, with Jurkat cell RNA spiked in. These receptors originate from a human donor in good health. Some libraries in this study had Jurkat cell RNA spiked in. Both conserved end residues are part of each CDR3. D genes are given only for firm matches. Expanded clones get a size class; other rows say once, few or many, or leave the size out.

>TRBV18|few|TRBJ2-7|TRBD1
CASSPPIVGTATYEQYF
TGTGCCAGCTCACCACCGATTGTCGGGACAGCAACCTACGAGCAGTACTTC
>TRBV27|few|TRBJ2-3|.
CASSVPSTDTQYF
TGTGCCAGCAGTGTCCCTAGCACAGATACGCAGTATTTT
>TRBV7-9|many|TRBJ2-1|TRBD2
CASSLELAPFEQFF
TGTGCCAGCAGCTTAGAACTAGCGCCCTTTGAGCAGTTCTTC
>TRBV28|few|TRBJ1-2|TRBD1
CASSRGQAYGYTF
TGTGCCAGCAGTCGGGGACAGGCGTATGGCTACACCTTC
>TRBV7-9|.|TRBJ1-4|.
CASSLGGKGPDKKLFF
TGTGCCAGCAGCCTCGGTGGAAAGGGTCCAGACAAAAAACTGTTTTTT
>TRBV27|.|TRBJ2-3|TRBD1
CASRRRTGELTDTQYF
TGTGCCAGCAGACGGCGGACAGGAGAACTCACAGATACGCAGTATTTT
>TRBV6-2/TRBV6-3|.|TRBJ2-7|.
CASSWVGSSYEQYF
TGTGCCAGCAGTTGGGTCGGGAGTTCCTACGAGCAGTACTTC
>TRBV27|many|TRBJ1-5|.
CASSTLVGGANQPQHF
TGTGCCAGCAGTACCCTCGTCGGGGGGGCAAATCAGCCCCAGCATTTT
>TRBV11-2|few|TRBJ2-1|.
CASSLAGANEQFF
TGTGCCAGCAGCTTAGCGGGGGCAAATGAGCAGTTCTTC
>TRBV5-1|many|TRBJ1-1|.
CASSKTWDTEAFF
TGCGCCAGCAGTAAGACCTGGGACACTGAAGCTTTCTTT
>TRBV27|many|TRBJ2-1|TRBD2
CASSLTSGGPYGQFF
TGTGCCAGCAGTTTAACTAGCGGGGGGCCTTATGGGCAGTTCTTC
>TRBV4-3|many|TRBJ2-5|.
CASSQGTGDIKETQYF
TGCGCCAGCAGCCAGGGTACGGGGGATATCAAAGAGACCCAGTACTTC
>TRBV29-1|many|TRBJ2-5|.
CSGLDQETQYF
TGCAGCGGACTAGACCAAGAGACCCAGTACTTC
>TRBV11-2|many|TRBJ2-1|.
CASSLLGGPDNEQFF
TGTGCCAGCAGCCTTCTAGGGGGTCCTGACAATGAGCAGTTCTTC
>TRBV11-2|many|TRBJ1-1|.
CASSLDNRVANTEAFF
TGTGCCAGCAGCTTAGATAACAGGGTAGCGAACACTGAAGCTTTCTTT
>TRBV30|many|TRBJ1-5|.
CAWSYRGNQPQHF
TGTGCCTGGAGTTATCGTGGCAATCAGCCCCAGCATTTT
>TRBV23-1|few|TRBJ2-1|.
CASSQWPPGAPYNEQFF
TGCGCCAGCAGTCAATGGCCTCCAGGGGCCCCCTACAATGAGCAGTTCTTC
>TRBV19|many|TRBJ2-7|TRBD1
CASSSWTGNSYEQYF
TGTGCCAGTAGTTCTTGGACAGGGAATTCCTACGAGCAGTACTTC
>TRBV9|.|TRBJ2-7|.
CASRDPAKTRYEQYF
TGTGCCAGCAGGGATCCGGCCAAAACTCGCTACGAGCAGTACTTC
>TRBV12-5|.|TRBJ1-5|TRBD1
CASGPTGDSQPQHF
TGTGCTAGTGGGCCGACAGGGGATAGTCAGCCCCAGCATTTT
>TRBV6-6|many|TRBJ2-3|.
CASSLMGAVTDTQYF
TGTGCCAGCAGTTTGATGGGAGCGGTCACAGATACGCAGTATTTT
>TRBV4-3|.|TRBJ1-2|.
CASSQARSAAYGYTF
TGCGCCAGCAGCCAAGCCCGGAGTGCAGCCTATGGCTACACCTTC
>TRBV5-1|many|TRBJ1-1|.
CASSLRGWNTEAFF
TGCGCCAGCAGCTTACGGGGATGGAACACTGAAGCTTTCTTT
>TRBV19|many|TRBJ1-1|.
CASSIGGDTEAFF
TGTGCCAGTAGTATAGGGGGTGACACTGAAGCTTTCTTT
>TRBV29-1|many|TRBJ1-1|.
CSVDSPGVPEAFF
TGCAGCGTGGATTCGCCGGGGGTCCCTGAAGCTTTCTTT
>TRBV7-9|.|TRBJ2-1|.
CASSSPRDGEQFF
TGTGCCAGCAGCTCCCCCAGGGACGGTGAGCAGTTCTTC
>TRBV27|.|TRBJ2-3|.
CASSLVARQDTDTQYF
TGTGCCAGCAGTTTAGTTGCTCGTCAGGACACAGATACGCAGTATTTT
>TRBV7-9|many|TRBJ2-2|.
CASSSGQNTGELFF
TGTGCCAGCAGCTCCGGACAGAACACCGGGGAGCTGTTTTTT
>TRBV7-9|few|TRBJ2-2|TRBD1
CASRTSGTGVTGELFF
TGTGCCAGCAGGACCTCCGGGACAGGGGTCACCGGGGAGCTGTTTTTT
>TRBV12-3/TRBV12-4|few|TRBJ1-5|.
CASSPWDRDQPQHF
TGTGCCAGCAGTCCCTGGGACCGCGATCAGCCCCAGCATTTT
>TRBV5-1|many|TRBJ2-1|TRBD1
CASSFPPGQGANEQFF
TGCGCCAGCAGCTTCCCTCCGGGACAGGGGGCGAATGAGCAGTTCTTC
>TRBV9|many|TRBJ2-2|TRBD2
CASSSRGGSSVTGELFF
TGTGCCAGCAGCTCACGCGGCGGGAGTTCGGTCACCGGGGAGCTGTTTTTT
>TRBV11-2|many|TRBJ1-4|.
CASSLEDNEKLFF
TGTGCCAGCAGCTTAGAAGACAATGAAAAACTGTTTTTT
>TRBV7-2|few|TRBJ2-7|TRBD2
CASSTSGRADEQYF
TGTGCCAGCAGCACTAGCGGGAGGGCTGACGAGCAGTACTTC
>TRBV20-1|many|TRBJ2-7|.
CSARDARGSYEQYF
TGCAGTGCTAGAGACGCCAGGGGTTCCTACGAGCAGTACTTC
>TRBV5-1|many|TRBJ2-3|TRBD2
CASSLSSAGGDTQYF
TGCGCCAGCAGCTTGTCTAGTGCGGGAGGTGATACGCAGTATTTT
>TRBV7-9|.|TRBJ2-2|.
CARSLAPTGELFF
TGTGCCAGAAGCTTAGCGCCCACCGGGGAGCTGTTTTTT
>TRBV6-1|many|TRBJ2-2|.
CATLDILTGELFF
TGTGCCACCTTGGACATTCTCACCGGGGAGCTGTTTTTT
>TRBV29-1|many|TRBJ1-1|.
CSVGDINTEAFF
TGCAGCGTTGGAGATATCAACACTGAAGCTTTCTTT
>TRBV4-3|.|TRBJ2-3|.
CASSQDFKLNTQYF
TGCGCCAGCAGCCAGGACTTCAAGCTCAATACGCAGTATTTT
>TRBV30|many|TRBJ2-1|TRBD2
CAWRSSGIYNEQFF
TGTGCCTGGAGGAGTAGCGGGATATACAATGAGCAGTTCTTC
>TRBV27|few|TRBJ2-7|TRBD2
CASSSLAGAREQYF
TGTGCCAGCAGTAGTCTAGCGGGAGCCCGCGAGCAGTACTTC
>TRBV7-9|many|TRBJ2-5|.
CASSPPRGQTEETQYF
TGTGCCAGCAGCCCCCCCCGTGGGCAGACCGAAGAGACCCAGTACTTC
>TRBV4-1|.|TRBJ2-3|.
CASSQEGRGGFTDTQYF
TGCGCCAGCAGCCAAGAGGGGCGAGGCGGCTTCACAGATACGCAGTATTTT
>TRBV7-9|many|TRBJ1-1|.
CASSPVLEGPNTEAFF
TGTGCCAGCAGCCCCGTGTTGGAGGGACCGAACACTGAAGCTTTCTTT
>TRBV29-1|many|TRBJ2-3|TRBD1
CSVPGTGSLTDTQYF
TGCAGCGTTCCCGGGACAGGGTCCCTAACAGATACGCAGTATTTT
>TRBV30|few|TRBJ2-1|.
CAWSVVGNEQFF
TGTGCCTGGAGTGTGGTAGGGAATGAGCAGTTCTTC
>TRBV5-6|many|TRBJ2-3|.
CASSLWSTDTQYF
TGTGCCAGCAGCTTGTGGAGCACAGATACGCAGTATTTT
>TRBV2|few|TRBJ2-3|TRBD2
CASTLGLAGTDTQYF
TGTGCCAGCACGTTAGGACTAGCGGGGACAGATACGCAGTATTTT
>TRBV27|few|TRBJ2-5|.
CASGTLQETQYF
TGTGCCAGCGGGACTCTCCAAGAGACCCAGTACTTC
>TRBV9|many|TRBJ2-5|.
CASSGVSGTQYF
TGTGCCAGCAGCGGGGTTAGCGGGACCCAGTACTTC
>TRBV20-1|few|TRBJ2-5|.
CSANAENVQETQYF
TGCAGTGCTAATGCGGAAAACGTCCAAGAGACCCAGTACTTC
>TRBV4-3|many|TRBJ2-1|TRBD1
CASSLKQGFEQFF
TGCGCCAGCAGCCTTAAACAGGGGTTTGAGCAGTTCTTC
>TRBV19|many|TRBJ2-4|TRBD2
CASRRTSGRAPEKNIQYF
TGTGCCAGTAGAAGGACTAGCGGGAGGGCCCCAGAAAAAAACATTCAGTACTTC
>TRBV6-6|many|TRBJ1-1|.
CASSQPDYRAFF
TGTGCCAGCAGCCAACCCGACTACCGGGCTTTCTTT
>TRBV15|.|TRBJ2-5|TRBD2
CATSSVASGGPQETQYF
TGTGCCACCAGCAGTGTGGCTAGCGGGGGCCCTCAAGAGACCCAGTACTTC
>TRBV19|many|TRBJ1-5|.
CAAGVSSYSNQPQHF
TGTGCAGCAGGGGTCTCTTCTTATAGCAATCAGCCCCAGCATTTT
>TRBV6-2/TRBV6-3|.|TRBJ2-1|.
CASSWGTEQFF
TGTGCCAGCAGTTGGGGGACAGAGCAGTTCTTC
>TRBV6-2/TRBV6-3|many|TRBJ1-1|.
CASSYLWENMNTEAFF
TGTGCCAGCAGTTACTTATGGGAAAACATGAACACTGAAGCTTTCTTT
>TRBV13|.|TRBJ1-2|.
CASSMVADSPNYGYTF
TGTGCCAGCAGTATGGTTGCAGATAGCCCTAACTATGGCTACACCTTC